This TCR beta chain was captured by sequencing in a study of identical twins. Germline lookup yields CDR1 MGHRA and CDR2 YSYEKL. The CDR3 runs to 17 residues. Trimming cost V 0 bases and J 2 bases; bases outside gene matches: 6. Findings of the study overall: For cord blood, abundant beta clonotypes had fewer insertions, unlike memory repertoires, which showed none.

One entry per CDR3 protein results from TCRdb running MiXCR on the 5' RACE reads. The table shows approximately 690,000 distinct CDR3 sequences, with roughly 6% occurring only once. The sample holds a few counts of this clonotype. The antigen is undetermined. This clonotype was sampled from a man between 18 and 35 years old in good health. V usage is TRBV4-1 and J usage is TRBJ2-7; 11 bases are shared with TRBD2. The sequencing sample was made of naive T cells sorted from blood. CDR3 in DNA: TGCGCCAGCAGCCAAGAGACCGGGACTAGCGGAACCTACGAGCAGTACGTC. Translation gives CASSQETGTSGTYEQYV.